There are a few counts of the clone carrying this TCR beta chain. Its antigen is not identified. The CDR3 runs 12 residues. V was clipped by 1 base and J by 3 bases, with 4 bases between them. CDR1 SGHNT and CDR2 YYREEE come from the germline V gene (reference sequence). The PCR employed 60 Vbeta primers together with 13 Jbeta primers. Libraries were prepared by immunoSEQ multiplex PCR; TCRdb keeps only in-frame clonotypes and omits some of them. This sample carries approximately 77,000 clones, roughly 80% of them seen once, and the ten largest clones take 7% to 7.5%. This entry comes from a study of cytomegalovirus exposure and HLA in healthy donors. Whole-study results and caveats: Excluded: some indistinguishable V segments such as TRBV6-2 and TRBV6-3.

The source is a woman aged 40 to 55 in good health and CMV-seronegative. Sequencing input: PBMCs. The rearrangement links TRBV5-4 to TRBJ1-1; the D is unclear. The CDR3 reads CASSLQDTEAFF. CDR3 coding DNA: TGTGCCAGCAGCTTGCAGGACACTGAAGCTTTCTTT.